The next 5 T cell receptor beta chains were all read from a single sample in a study of long-term antiretroviral therapy in people with HIV. The libraries were made with immunoSEQ v3.0 at survey level. Repertoires were generated with immunoSEQ multiplex PCR, while TCRdb's copy carries only in-frame clones and drops some. The profile shows 20,000 to 25,000 clones, 82% of them singletons. The sequencing used unsorted PBMCs, collected around 2.5 years after starting antiretroviral therapy. These receptors all come from a man aged 40-49 years with HIV.

This chain uses TRBV10-3 with TRBJ2-5; D is perhaps TRBD1 or TRBD2 (5 bases each). The V end was cut by 2 bases, the J end by 4 bases, with 8 bases between. This CDR3 has 13 amino acids. Per germline, CDR1 ENHRY and CDR2 SYGVKD. The CDR3 bases are TGTGCCATCAGTGAGACCGGGGCAGAGACCCAGTACTTC. Protein: CAISETGAETQYF.

V and J are TRBV10-2 and TRBJ1-1; D uncertain. Deletions cut 5 bases from V and 5 bases from J, with 12 bases between. In germline, CDR1 is WSHSY, CDR2 SAAADI. The CDR3 runs 13 residues. In DNA, the CDR3 is TGCGCCAGCAGTCCGGCTGGGGTAACTGAAGCTTTCTTT. Protein sequence: CASSPAGVTEAFF.

This rearrangement joins TRBV9 to TRBJ1-1; no definite D call. V lost 2 bases to trimming and J lost 0 bases, with 8 bases between them. This CDR3 has 14 residues. CDR1 SGDLS and CDR2 YYNGEE come from the germline V gene. This CDR3 is CASSVRQVNTEAFF. The CDR3 DNA is TGTGCCAGCAGCGTCCGGCAGGTGAACACTGAAGCTTTCTTT.

CDR3 bases: TGTGCCAGCTCACCTGACCAATCGAGCCAGCCCCAGCATTTT. Amino acids: CASSPDQSSQPQHF. The chain joins TRBV18 to TRBJ1-5, with D hard to call. Between the trimmed V and J ends, which lost 3 bases and 7 bases, there was a span of 13 bases. CDR3 length: 14 amino acids. The V gene's germline CDR1 is KGHSH and CDR2 LQKENI.

This clone was counted a single time. This rearrangement joins TRBV5-6 to TRBJ2-6, with D hard to call. V lost 4 bases and J 0 bases, leaving 11 bases between the germline ends. Germline CDR1 SGHDT, CDR2 YYEEEE. There are 16 residues in the CDR3. The CDR3 DNA reads TGTGCCAGCAGCGCCTCAGGAAGCTCTGGGGCCAACGTCCTGACTTTC. This codes for CASSASGSSGANVLTF.